The 27 T cell receptor beta chains presented below share a single source sample, sequenced in a study of blood T cell repertoires in COVID-19. Sequencing was performed with immunoSEQ multiplex PCR; in TCRdb, only in-frame clones are kept and a portion is missing. The repertoire has under 400,000 clones, about nine tenths of them found once; the top ten carry 3% to 4.5%. What was sequenced was peripheral blood. The receptors stem from a woman aged 60 to 75 with COVID-19, enrolled during active disease.

The V call is TRBV6-5, the J call TRBJ1-1, with a possible D match to TRBD1 (6 bases). This CDR3 contains 12 residues. The germline V gene encodes CDR1 MNHEY and CDR2 SVGAGI. The V end lost 2 bases, the J end lost 8 bases, and 9 bases lay between the germline ends. This CDR3 is CASSYEGEEAFF. CDR3 sequence (DNA): TGTGCCAGCAGTTACGAGGGGGAGGAAGCTTTCTTT.

For the CDR3, the DNA is TGTGCCACCAGTGACCCGACAGTGAACTATGGCTACACCTTC. Amino acid sequence: CATSDPTVNYGYTF. The chain uses TRBV24-1 and TRBJ1-2, with a possible D match to TRBD1 (5 bases). Germline V gene data show CDR1 as KGHDR and CDR2 as SFDVKD. V shed 4 bases and J shed 2 bases, with 10 bases lying between them. This CDR3 is built from 14 residues.

The V call is TRBV7-9, the J call TRBJ1-6; D is perhaps TRBD1 (6 bases). The V gene's germline CDR1 is SEHNR and CDR2 FQNEAQ (reference sequence). CDR3 length: 15 residues. V was trimmed by 5 bases and J by 10 bases, leaving 18 bases between them. This CDR3 reads CASSQMGTYGSPLHF. The CDR3 bases are TGTGCCAGCAGCCAGATGGGGACATACGGATCACCCCTCCACTTT.

The chain is built from TRBV28 and TRBJ1-3, with D unresolved. The CDR3 sequence is 16 residues long. Germline CDR1 MDHEN, CDR2 SYDVKM. Trimming pared 5 bases from V and 0 bases from J, leaving 14 bases between. The CDR3 DNA follows: TGTGCCAGCAGTCCTTCCTTAGTGATCTCTGGAAACACCATATATTTT. Its translation is CASSPSLVISGNTIYF.

The chain recombines TRBV2 with TRBJ1-1; D is ambiguous. The CDR3 totals 14 residues. The germline gives CDR1 SNHLY, CDR2 FYNNEI. The V and J ends lost 4 bases and 2 bases respectively, with 11 bases between them. Here the CDR3 reads CASSVIRDNTEAFF. DNA for the CDR3: TGTGCCAGCAGTGTAATCCGGGATAACACTGAAGCTTTCTTT.

The J gene is TRBJ1-6, the V gene TRBV2; a weak D match, TRBD1 (5 bases). CDR1 and CDR2 (germline): SNHLY, FYNNEI. V was trimmed by 2 bases and J by 5 bases, leaving 10 bases between them. This CDR3 is 15 amino acids long. The CDR3 loop is CASSERGTHNSPLHF. In nucleotides, the CDR3 is TGTGCCAGCAGTGAACGGGGGACCCATAATTCACCCCTCCACTTT.

The chain links TRBV30 to TRBJ1-5; 7 bases agree with TRBD1. The CDR3 spans 13 residues. Germline V gene data show CDR1 as GTSNPN and CDR2 as SVGIG (reference sequence). V dropped 8 bases and J dropped 1; count of bases not matched to a gene: 5. The CDR3 loop reads CAGKTGSNQPQHF. The CDR3 DNA follows: TGTGCCGGAAAGACAGGGAGCAATCAGCCCCAGCATTTT.

The V call is TRBV6-6, the J call TRBJ2-7; the match to TRBD1 covers 7 bases. Germline V CDR1 and CDR2: MNHNY, SVGAGI (reference sequence). The CDR3 totals 14 residues. V trimming: 7 bases; J trimming: 2 bases; junction bases outside the gene matches: 8. CDR3 bases: TGTGCCAGCACCTCGACAGGGCTGGCCTACGAGCAGTACTTC. Its translation is CASTSTGLAYEQYF.

This chain uses TRBV5-1 with TRBJ2-7; TRBD1 is a possible D gene (6 bases). This CDR3 has 14 residues. CDR1 is SGHRS and CDR2 is YFSETQ in the germline V gene. V gave up 0 bases and J gave up 2 bases, with 9 bases separating them. The CDR3 DNA is TGCGCCAGCAGCTTGGGACAGGCAACCTACGAGCAGTACTTC. This codes for CASSLGQATYEQYF.

V is TRBV20-1 and J is TRBJ2-3; 11 positions agree with TRBD2. Germline CDR1 is DFQATT and CDR2 is SNEGSKA (reference sequence). The V and J ends lost 3 bases and 2 bases, in that order; junction bases with no gene match: 7. The CDR3 consists of 16 residues. The CDR3 coding sequence is TGCAGTGCTAGTGGTAGCGGGGGGGAAATCACAGATACGCAGTATTTT. Translation gives CSASGSGGEITDTQYF.

The rearrangement uses TRBV21-1 and TRBJ1-3; the table's TRBD1 call for D was not verified on the DNA. TRBV21-1 is labeled a pseudogene. The CDR3 length is 14 residues. CDR3: CASRVTGAGNTIYF. The CDR3 DNA sequence: TGTGCCAGCAGGGTAACAGGGGCGGGAAACACCATATATTTT.

The genes are TRBV6-5 and TRBJ1-2; no definite D call. This CDR3 spans 15 amino acids. CDR1 and CDR2 (germline): MNHEY, SVGAGI. V was trimmed by 7 bases and J by 0 bases, leaving 15 bases between them. As DNA, the CDR3 is TGTGCCAGCACGAGGGCCAGCTCAGCTAACTATGGCTACACCTTC. It encodes CASTRASSANYGYTF.

Of note for this clone: The same CDR3 arises from other DNA sequences in this sample as well. The chain carries TRBV7-9 and TRBJ1-1, with D perhaps matching TRBD1 (6 bases). Germline CDR1 and CDR2: SEHNR and FQNEAQ (reference sequence). CDR3 size: 13 residues. The V end lost 0 bases, the J end lost 6 bases, and 8 bases lay between the germline ends. CDR3 residues: CASSLATGSEAFF. DNA of the CDR3: TGTGCCAGCAGCTTAGCAACAGGGTCTGAAGCTTTCTTT.

This clone is a singleton in its sample. The chain links TRBV6-5 to TRBJ2-3; a possible D gene is TRBD1 (6 bases). The CDR3 spans 14 residues. Germline CDR1 and CDR2: MNHEY and SVGAGI. Trimming stripped 9 bases from V and 5 bases from J, with 18 bases between. CDR3 sequence: CASRDEGVLDTQYF. Here the CDR3 DNA reads TGTGCCAGTCGGGACGAGGGGGTATTAGATACGCAGTATTTT.

The V gene is TRBV6-5, the J gene TRBJ2-4, with D perhaps matching TRBD1 (6 bases). V lost 0 bases to trimming and J lost 6 bases, with 9 bases between them. This CDR3 is built from 14 residues. Germline V gene sequence: CDR1 MNHEY, CDR2 SVGAGI. The CDR3 is CASSYSGALNIQYF. CDR3 nucleotide sequence: TGTGCCAGCAGTTACTCGGGGGCCCTAAACATTCAGTACTTC.

The chain carries TRBV3-1 (or the pseudogene TRBV3-2) and TRBJ1-1; D is perhaps TRBD1 (5 bases). The CDR3 is 13 residues long. Trimming removed 2 bases at V and 5 bases at J, with 9 bases between. CDR1 LGHDT and CDR2 YNNKEL come from the germline V gene (reference sequence). CDR3 sequence (DNA): TGTGCCAGCAGCCAAACAGGATGGACTGAAGCTTTCTTT. It translates to CASSQTGWTEAFF.

The chain carries TRBV28 and TRBJ1-5, with 10 bases identical to TRBD1. J was trimmed by 10 bases and V by 7 bases; bases with no gene match: 7. The CDR3 covers 13 residues. The germline gives CDR1 MDHEN, CDR2 SYDVKM. The CDR3 sequence is CASNGQGVRPQHF. DNA of the CDR3: TGTGCCAGCAATGGACAGGGGGTTCGTCCCCAGCATTTT.

The CDR3, as DNA: TGTGCCAGCAGCGGGACAGGAACTACGGGAGAGCAGTACTTC. Translating gives CASSGTGTTGEQYF. V usage is TRBV9 and J usage is TRBJ2-7; 7 positions agree with TRBD1. CDR1 is SGDLS and CDR2 is YYNGEE in the germline V gene. The V segment lost 3 bases and the J segment 7 bases; nucleotides outside the gene matches: 10. The CDR3 runs to 14 residues.

The rearrangement joins TRBV28 to TRBJ1-2, with 7 bases matching TRBD1. The V gene's germline CDR1 is MDHEN and CDR2 SYDVKM. This CDR3 has 16 residues. V was pared by 5 bases and J by 0 bases, with 9 bases of the junction left unmatched. The CDR3 DNA follows: TGTGCCAGCAGTGAGGGACAGCGACCTCCTAACTATGGCTACACCTTC. Protein sequence: CASSEGQRPPNYGYTF.

The chain is built from TRBV11-3 and TRBJ2-6, with TRBD1 matching 8 bases. The CDR3 loop spans 17 amino acids. Per the germline V gene, CDR1 is SGHNT and CDR2 is YENEEA. With 1 base clipped from V and 1 base from J, the junction kept 3 bases outside the gene matches. DNA of the CDR3: TGTGCCAGCAGCTTAGGGACAGGGCATTCTGGGGCCAACGTCCTGACTTTC. This sequence encodes CASSLGTGHSGANVLTF.

J is TRBJ1-5 and V is TRBV11-2; TRBD1 is a possible D gene (6 bases). V was trimmed by 2 bases and J by 6 bases, leaving 8 bases between them. Germline CDR1 SGHAT, CDR2 FQNNGV. CDR3 length: 13 residues. The CDR3 loop reads CASSLSGAQPQHF. The CDR3 nucleotides read TGTGCCAGCAGCTTATCAGGGGCTCAGCCCCAGCATTTT. Full variable domain (remainder filled in from reference TRBV11-2 and TRBJ1-5): EAGVAQSPRYKIIEKRQSVAFWCNPISGHATLYWYQQILGQGPKLLIQFQNNGVVDDSQLPKDRFSAERLKGVDSTLKIQPAKLEDSAVYLCASSLSGAQPQHFGDGTRLSIL.

The rearrangement joins TRBV5-5 to TRBJ2-7; 7 bases are shared with TRBD1. This CDR3 contains 13 residues. The V gene end was trimmed by 1 base and the J gene end by 3 bases; junction bases not matched to a gene: 1. Germline V gives CDR1 SGHKS, CDR2 YYEKEE (reference sequence). CDR3 sequence: CASSLSGGYEQYF. The CDR3 DNA sequence: TGTGCCAGCAGCTTGTCAGGGGGCTACGAGCAGTACTTC.

V gene TRBV5-1 combines with J gene TRBJ2-2; D is unclear. V lost 0 bases and J lost 6, with 9 bases in between. Germline V gene data show CDR1 as SGHRS and CDR2 as YFSETQ. This CDR3 has 14 residues. The chain's CDR3 is CASSLESLSGELFF. The CDR3 DNA reads TGCGCCAGCAGCTTGGAGAGTCTTTCCGGGGAGCTGTTTTTT.

The V gene is TRBV19, the J gene TRBJ1-2; 10 nucleotides align to TRBD1. Germline V CDR1 and CDR2: LNHDA, SQIVND (reference sequence). This CDR3 is built from 14 residues. The V and J ends lost 7 bases and 7 bases, in that order; junction bases with no gene match: 9. For the CDR3, the DNA is TGTGCCAGTACGGGCAAGACAGGGGGCAGTGGCTACACCTTC. It encodes CASTGKTGGSGYTF.

The chain recombines TRBV6-2 or TRBV6-3 with TRBJ1-2; TRBD1 matches 7 bases. The V and J ends lost 5 bases and 2 bases, in that order; junction bases with no gene match: 2. Germline V CDR1 and CDR2: MNHEY, SVGEGT. The CDR3 loop spans 13 amino acids. The CDR3 sequence is CASSPGQNYGYTF. CDR3 DNA sequence: TGTGCCAGCAGTCCGGGACAGAACTATGGCTACACCTTC.

This clone appeared once. The V gene is TRBV7-9, the J gene TRBJ1-4; tentative D call: TRBD1 (6 bases). Germline CDR1 is SEHNR and CDR2 is FQNEAQ (reference sequence). Deletions cut 0 bases from V and 8 bases from J, with 19 bases between. This CDR3 region has 17 residues. The CDR3 protein is CASSLAGTGTLSEKLFF. The CDR3 DNA follows: TGTGCCAGCAGCTTAGCGGGAACCGGGACACTGAGCGAAAAACTGTTTTTT.

The chain employs TRBV29-1 and TRBJ1-2; tentatively, D is TRBD1 (6 bases). Trimming removed 4 bases at V and 5 bases at J, with 20 bases between. The CDR3 runs 15 residues. Germline CDR1 reads SQVTM; CDR2 reads ANQGSEA. The CDR3 nucleotides are TGCAGCGTTGGCAGTGTAGGGGCAGGGGAATATGGCTACACCTTC. It is translated as CSVGSVGAGEYGYTF. Using reference TRBV29-1 and TRBJ1-2 for the parts outside the CDR3, the full variable domain is SAVISQKPSRDICQRGTSLTIQCQVDSQVTMMFWYRQQPGQSLTLIATANQGSEATYESGFVIDKFPISRPNLTFSTLTVSNMSPEDSSIYLCSVGSVGAGEYGYTFGSGTRLTVV.